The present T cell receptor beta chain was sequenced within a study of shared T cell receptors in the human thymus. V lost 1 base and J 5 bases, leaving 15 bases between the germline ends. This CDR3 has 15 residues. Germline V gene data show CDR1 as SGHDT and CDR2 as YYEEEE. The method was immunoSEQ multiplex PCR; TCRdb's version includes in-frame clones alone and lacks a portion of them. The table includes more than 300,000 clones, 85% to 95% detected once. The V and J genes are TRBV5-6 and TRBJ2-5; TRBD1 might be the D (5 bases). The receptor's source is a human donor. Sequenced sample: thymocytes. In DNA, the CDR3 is TGTGCCAGCAGCTTGCCGGCAGGGTGGTGCGAGACCCAGTACTTC. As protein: CASSLPAGWCETQYF.